The next 30 T cell receptor beta chains were all read from a single sample in a study of graft-versus-host responses after intestinal transplantation. Clones were sequenced by immunoSEQ multiplex PCR, and TCRdb holds only the in-frame ones, with some missing. Among tens of thousands of clones listed, less than 95% were seen once. Which antigens these TCRs recognize remains unknown. Sequencing was performed on unstimulated CD8+ T cells sorted from spleen or lymph node cells, taken before intestinal transplant. Receptors were obtained from a human donor who received an intestinal transplant.

J is TRBJ2-7 and V is TRBV7-9; 7 bases are shared with TRBD1. Trimming took 5 bases from V and 3 from J; bases not matched to a gene: 1. The CDR3 contains 12 residues. Germline V lookup: CDR1 SEHNR, CDR2 FQNEAQ (reference sequence). The CDR3 sequence is CASSGDSYEQYF. The CDR3 coding sequence is TGTGCCAGCAGCGGGGACAGCTACGAGCAGTACTTC.

In this sample, this clone turned up once. The chain combines TRBV29-1 with TRBJ1-1; 10 bases match TRBD1. This CDR3 region has 14 residues. The V gene end was trimmed by 1 base and the J gene end by 3 bases; junction bases not matched to a gene: 2. Germline CDR1 reads SQVTM; CDR2 reads ANQGSEA. The CDR3 protein is CSVEAGQGDTEAFF. The CDR3 DNA reads as TGCAGCGTTGAAGCCGGACAGGGGGACACTGAAGCTTTCTTT.

The chain combines TRBV7-8 with TRBJ2-7, with unresolved D. The CDR3 sequence is 14 residues long. V gave up 5 bases and J gave up 0 bases, with 11 bases separating them. The germline gives CDR1 SGHVS, CDR2 FQNEAQ. CDR3 sequence reads: CASSPPSSSYEQYF. CDR3 DNA sequence: TGTGCCAGCAGCCCGCCCTCGAGCTCCTACGAGCAGTACTTC.

This sequence joins TRBV25-1 and TRBJ2-2; D may be TRBD2 (6 bases). The CDR3 spans 16 residues. Deletions cut 2 bases from V and 2 bases from J, with 12 bases between. CDR1 and CDR2 from the germline V gene are MGHDK and SYGVNS. The CDR3 DNA reads as TGTGCCAGCAGTGAACAATCGGGAGATAACACCGGGGAGCTGTTTTTT. It yields the protein CASSEQSGDNTGELFF.

The V gene is TRBV11-1, the J gene TRBJ2-7; D possibly corresponds to TRBD2 (7 bases). V shed 3 bases and J shed 2 bases, with 11 bases lying between them. The CDR3 contains 14 residues. CDR1 is SGHAT, CDR2 FQDESV, per germline (reference sequence). The DNA for the CDR3 is TGTGCCAGCAGCTTTGGGGGGGCCGCCTACGAGCAGTACTTC. The encoded protein is CASSFGGAAYEQYF. Full variable domain (missing parts from reference TRBV11-1 and TRBJ2-7): EAEVAQSPRYKITEKSQAVAFWCDPISGHATLYWYRQILGQGPELLVQFQDESVVDDSQLPKDRFSAERLKGVDSTLKIQPAELGDSAMYLCASSFGGAAYEQYFGPGTRLTVT.

This clone was counted a single time. The chain uses TRBV5-4 and TRBJ2-3, with TRBD2 matching over 11 bases. This CDR3 has 17 amino acids. V shed 0 bases and J 2 bases; nucleotides not matched to a gene: 5. Germline-derived CDR1 and CDR2 are SGHNT and YYREEE (reference sequence). The CDR3 sequence is CASSLGSGGGNTDTQYF. CDR3 coding DNA: TGTGCCAGCAGCTTGGGTAGCGGGGGGGGTAACACAGATACGCAGTATTTT.

The gene calls are TRBV2 and TRBJ2-5; 12 bases line up with TRBD2. Germline loops: CDR1 SNHLY, CDR2 FYNNEI. This CDR3 is built from 17 residues. Trimming removed 8 bases from V and 5 bases from J; junction bases left unmatched: 15. CDR3 sequence: CASWGVSSGGAGETQYF. The CDR3 bases are TGTGCCAGCTGGGGCGTTTCTAGCGGGGGGGCCGGGGAGACCCAGTACTTC.

CDR3 DNA sequence: TGTGCCAGCAGCCCGAGCGGGGCCAGCTCCTACGAGCAGTACTTC. Translating gives CASSPSGASSYEQYF. The chain couples TRBV9 to TRBJ2-7; 7 bases are a match to TRBD2. CDR3 length: 15 amino acids. The V gene's germline CDR1 is SGDLS and CDR2 YYNGEE. V lost 4 bases, J lost 0 bases, and 7 bases stayed unmatched.

This clone was seen once. The V call is TRBV6-1, the J call TRBJ2-2; 7 bases match TRBD1. V dropped 5 bases and J dropped 7; count of bases not matched to a gene: 7. The CDR3 runs to 14 residues. The germline CDR1 and CDR2 sequences are MNHNS and SASEGT. CDR3 in DNA: TGTGCCAGCAGTCTCCAACCAGGGGGCGGGGAGCTGTTTTTT. It translates to CASSLQPGGGELFF.

The chain recombines TRBV7-3 with TRBJ2-2; 9 bases match TRBD1. CDR3 length: 12 residues. The ends lost 9 bases at V and 7 bases at J; junction bases unmatched: 3. CDR1 and CDR2 (germline): SGHTA, FQGTGA. This CDR3 reads CARGQGGGELFF. The CDR3, as DNA: TGTGCCAGGGGACAGGGTGGCGGGGAGCTGTTTTTT. The full variable domain, its missing parts supplied by reference TRBV7-3 and TRBJ2-2, is GAGVSQTPSNKVTEKGKYVELRCDPISGHTALYWYRQSLGQGPEFLIYFQGTGAADDSGLPNDRFFAVRPEGSVSTLKIQRTERGDSAVYLCARGQGGGELFFGEGSRLTVL.

J is TRBJ1-2 and V is TRBV7-9; 7 bases agree with TRBD1. V trimming: 0 bases; J trimming: 2 bases; junction bases outside the gene matches: 9. Germline CDR1 is SEHNR and CDR2 is FQNEAQ (reference sequence). This CDR3 is 17 amino acids long. The CDR3 nucleotides read TGTGCCAGCAGCTTAGCGGGCTTGGGACAGTTGAACTATGGCTACACCTTC. It specifies CASSLAGLGQLNYGYTF.

V is TRBV5-6 and J is TRBJ2-3; D may be TRBD1 (5 bases). V was shortened by 0 bases and J by 6 bases, with 14 bases between the two germline ends. The CDR3 spans 15 residues. Germline loops: CDR1 SGHDT, CDR2 YYEEEE. For the CDR3, the DNA is TGTGCCAGCAGCTTGGGGGCAGGGATTTGGGATACGCAGTATTTT. Protein sequence: CASSLGAGIWDTQYF. The whole variable domain, filled in from reference TRBV5-6 and TRBJ2-3, reads DAGVTQSPTHLIKTRGQQVTLRCSPKSGHDTVSWYQQALGQGPQFIFQYYEEEERQRGNFPDRFSGHQFPNYSSELNVNALLLGDSALYLCASSLGAGIWDTQYFGPGTRLTVL.

The rearrangement joins TRBV6-5 to TRBJ2-3; 10 nucleotides match TRBD1. This CDR3 comprises 14 residues. Germline V CDR1 and CDR2: MNHEY, SVGAGI. J lost 4 bases, V lost 6 bases, and 4 bases had no gene match. The CDR3 nucleotides read TGTGCCAGCAGCCTGACAGGGGGCGCAGATACGCAGTATTTT. Its translation: CASSLTGGADTQYF.

Note on this clone: Additional DNA sequences in this sample encode the identical CDR3. The chain couples TRBV13 to TRBJ2-1; 7 bases are a match to TRBD2. CDR3 size: 16 residues. CDR1 and CDR2 (germline): PRHDT, FYEKMQ (reference sequence). Trimming took 0 bases from V and 0 from J; bases not matched to a gene: 2. The DNA of the CDR3 is TGTGCCAGCAGCTTAGGCGGCGGGAGCTCCTACAATGAGCAGTTCTTC. Translating it yields CASSLGGGSSYNEQFF.

A single count supports this clone. The chain couples TRBV4-2 to TRBJ2-1; 10 bases are shared with TRBD2. After removal of 0 bases from V and 6 bases from J, the junction contained 5 bases not matched to a gene. Germline lookup yields CDR1 LGHNA and CDR2 YNFKEQ. The CDR3 consists of 16 residues. The CDR3 sequence is CASSQDFKRGGNEQFF. Here the CDR3 DNA reads TGTGCCAGCAGCCAAGATTTCAAGCGGGGGGGCAATGAGCAGTTCTTC.

V usage is TRBV6-6 and J usage is TRBJ1-6; the match to TRBD1 covers 11 bases. This CDR3 spans 14 amino acids. Per germline, CDR1 MNHNY and CDR2 SVGAGI (reference sequence). The ends lost 5 bases at V and 9 bases at J; junction bases unmatched: 3. The CDR3 coding sequence is TGTGCCAGCAGTGGGGACAGGGGGGGTTCACCCCTCCACTTT. The encoded protein is CASSGDRGGSPLHF.

V gene TRBV10-1 combines with J gene TRBJ1-3; the D gene is possibly TRBD1 (5 bases). Germline values: CDR1 WNHNN, CDR2 SYGVQD (reference sequence). V was cut by 4 bases and J by 7 bases, with 11 bases left in between. The CDR3 consists of 13 residues. CDR3 region: CASSAGQRNTIYF. In DNA form, the CDR3 reads TGCGCCAGCAGTGCCGGACAAAGGAACACCATATATTTT.

The V gene is TRBV13, the J gene TRBJ2-7, with 8 bases matching TRBD1. CDR1 and CDR2 (germline): PRHDT, FYEKMQ (reference sequence). The CDR3 contains 13 residues. J was trimmed by 6 bases and V by 0 bases; bases with no gene match: 1. The CDR3, as DNA: TGTGCCAGCAGCTTAGGAACAGGGGGCGAGCAGTACTTC. Protein product: CASSLGTGGEQYF.

The count of this clone is one. CDR3 DNA: TGTGCCAGTAGTATCCCCGGGACAGGGAGCGAGCAGTACTTC. It is translated as CASSIPGTGSEQYF. V gene TRBV19 combines with J gene TRBJ2-7; 9 bases are shared with TRBD1. V lost 3 bases to trimming and J lost 6 bases; unmatched junction nucleotides: 6. The germline CDR1 and CDR2 sequences are LNHDA and SQIVND (reference sequence). CDR3 length: 14 amino acids.

The chain couples TRBV5-4 to TRBJ2-1, with 7 bases that match TRBD1. The germline V gene encodes CDR1 SGHNT and CDR2 YYREEE (reference sequence). V shed 9 bases and J 4 bases; nucleotides not matched to a gene: 7. This CDR3 contains 13 residues. In nucleotides, the CDR3 is TGTGCCATTGGGGACAGCACGTACAATGAGCAGTTCTTC. This translates into CAIGDSTYNEQFF. Full variable domain (outside the CDR3, taken from reference TRBV5-4 and TRBJ2-1): ETGVTQSPTHLIKTRGQQVTLRCSSQSGHNTVSWYQQALGQGPQFIFQYYREEENGRGNFPPRFSGLQFPNYSSELNVNALELDDSALYLCAIGDSTYNEQFFGPGTRLTVL.

The chain has TRBV14 and TRBJ2-1; the D is unclear. Germline CDR1 SGHDN, CDR2 FVKESK. V lost 1 base and J 13 bases, leaving 11 bases between the germline ends. This CDR3 is built from 12 residues. This CDR3 reads CASSQGLALQFF. The CDR3 DNA reads as TGTGCCAGCAGCCAAGGGTTGGCCTTACAGTTCTTC.

The chain couples TRBV7-9 to TRBJ1-2; unclear D gene. V was pared by 5 bases and J by 7 bases, with 14 bases between. Germline CDR1 reads SEHNR; CDR2 reads FQNEAQ (reference sequence). The CDR3 spans 13 residues. The CDR3 here is CASSLEVGPGYTF. The CDR3 DNA reads TGTGCCAGCAGCCTGGAGGTAGGGCCTGGCTACACCTTC.

The chain uses TRBV13 and TRBJ1-4; D perhaps matches TRBD1 (6 bases). Trimming pared 7 bases from V and 0 bases from J, leaving 12 bases between. From germline, CDR1 is PRHDT and CDR2 FYEKMQ (reference sequence). CDR3 length: 15 residues. The CDR3 loop is CASTEGGSTNEKLFF. The CDR3 DNA reads TGTGCCAGCACCGAGGGGGGGTCAACTAATGAAAAACTGTTTTTT.

This chain links TRBV5-1 with TRBJ2-3; D not certain. From germline, CDR1 is SGHRS and CDR2 YFSETQ. The CDR3 has 15 amino acids. Deletions cut 0 bases from V and 0 bases from J, with 8 bases between. The CDR3 DNA reads as TGCGCCAGCAGCTTGGTCCGCAGGAGCACAGATACGCAGTATTTT. It translates to CASSLVRRSTDTQYF.

V usage is TRBV5-4 and J usage is TRBJ1-2; TRBD1 matches at 8 bases. V shed 3 bases, J shed 14 bases, and the junction held 15 bases outside the gene matches. Germline values: CDR1 SGHNT, CDR2 YYREEE (reference sequence). This CDR3 has 14 residues. The CDR3 loop is CASSSSGGQRAGTF. The CDR3 DNA sequence: TGTGCCAGCAGCTCATCAGGGGGCCAGCGAGCGGGGACCTTC. Full variable domain (remainder filled in from reference TRBV5-4 and TRBJ1-2): ETGVTQSPTHLIKTRGQQVTLRCSSQSGHNTVSWYQQALGQGPQFIFQYYREEENGRGNFPPRFSGLQFPNYSSELNVNALELDDSALYLCASSSSGGQRAGTFGSGTRLTVV.

The chain has TRBV7-9 and TRBJ2-6; D is unclear. The CDR3 consists of 17 residues. CDR1 is SEHNR, CDR2 FQNEAQ, per germline (reference sequence). Trimming stripped 1 base from V and 0 bases from J, with 10 bases between. In nucleotides, the CDR3 is TGTGCCAGCAGCTTAGGTATCACCAGCTCTGGGGCCAACGTCCTGACTTTC. Translation: CASSLGITSSGANVLTF.

The J gene is TRBJ1-4, the V gene TRBV4-1; no clear D. CDR3 length: 11 residues. Trimming removed 3 bases from V and 12 bases from J, with 8 bases in between. Germline V lookup: CDR1 MGHRA, CDR2 YSYEKL. CDR3 coding DNA: TGCGCCAGCAGCCACGGGGTGGAACTGTTTTTT. This sequence encodes CASSHGVELFF.

The chain has TRBV29-1 and TRBJ2-1, with TRBD2 matching 7 bases. The CDR3 has 15 residues. Germline trimming cut 0 bases from V and 7 bases from J; bases unmatched to any gene: 9. The germline V gene has CDR1 SQVTM and CDR2 ANQGSEA. This CDR3 reads CSVEEGEGLGNEQFF. The CDR3 DNA reads as TGCAGCGTTGAAGAGGGGGAGGGATTAGGGAATGAGCAGTTCTTC.

The chain recombines TRBV5-6 with TRBJ1-1, with 10 bases that match TRBD1. Trimming took 3 bases from V and 4 from J; bases not matched to a gene: 0. This CDR3 spans 13 amino acids. Germline V gene sequence: CDR1 SGHDT, CDR2 YYEEEE. This CDR3 is CASSWTGGTEAFF. The CDR3 bases are TGTGCCAGCAGCTGGACAGGGGGCACTGAAGCTTTCTTT.

The chain uses TRBV6-5 and TRBJ1-6; D is unclear. V shed 3 bases and J shed 10 bases, with 19 bases lying between them. Germline CDR1 is MNHEY and CDR2 is SVGAGI. The CDR3 covers 16 residues. In DNA, the CDR3 is TGTGCCAGCAGTTATTCGGAGGTGGTAGGATTCTCACCCCTCCACTTT. Protein: CASSYSEVVGFSPLHF.